The TCR beta chain under discussion was sequenced for a study of blood T cell repertoires in COVID-19. CDR3 length: 18 residues. Germline values: CDR1 LNHNV, CDR2 YYDKDF (reference sequence). V lost 0 bases, J lost 0 bases, and 12 bases lay in between. This table comes from immunoSEQ multiplex PCR, and its TCRdb copy is limited to in-frame clones, with some not included. Altogether about 230,000 clones are present, over 75% being singletons, with the ten largest covering roughly 7.9%. The clonotype was recovered from a woman aged 80 or over with acute or convalescent COVID-19. Sequencing was done on a sample of peripheral blood. The chain links TRBV15 to TRBJ2-6; no clear D gene. The CDR3 nucleotides are TGTGCCACCAGCAGAGATCGGCGGCTGGCCTCTGGGGCCAACGTCCTGACTTTC. Translated: CATSRDRRLASGANVLTF.